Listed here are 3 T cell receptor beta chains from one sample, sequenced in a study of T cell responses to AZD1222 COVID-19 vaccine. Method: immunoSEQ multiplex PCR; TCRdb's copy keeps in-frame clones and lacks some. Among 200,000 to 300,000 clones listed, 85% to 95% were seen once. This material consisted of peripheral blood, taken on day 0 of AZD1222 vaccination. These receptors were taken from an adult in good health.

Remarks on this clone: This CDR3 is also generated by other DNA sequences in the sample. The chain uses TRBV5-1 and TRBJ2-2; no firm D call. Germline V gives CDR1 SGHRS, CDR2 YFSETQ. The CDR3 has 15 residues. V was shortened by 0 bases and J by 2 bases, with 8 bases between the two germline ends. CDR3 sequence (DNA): TGCGCCAGCAGCTTGGGTGGCAGAAACACCGGGGAGCTGTTTTTT. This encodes CASSLGGRNTGELFF.

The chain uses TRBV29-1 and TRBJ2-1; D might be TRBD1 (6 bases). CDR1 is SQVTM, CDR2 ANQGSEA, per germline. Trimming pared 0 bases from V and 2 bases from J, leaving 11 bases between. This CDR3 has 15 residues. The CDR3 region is CSVEDAQGTYNEQFF. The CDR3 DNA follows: TGCAGCGTTGAAGACGCACAGGGCACCTACAATGAGCAGTTCTTC.

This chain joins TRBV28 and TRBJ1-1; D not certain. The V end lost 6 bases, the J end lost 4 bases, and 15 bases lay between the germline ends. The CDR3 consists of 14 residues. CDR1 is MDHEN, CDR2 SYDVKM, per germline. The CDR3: CASSLSSTSTEAFF. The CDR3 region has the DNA TGTGCCAGCAGCCTTTCGAGCACCAGCACTGAAGCTTTCTTT.